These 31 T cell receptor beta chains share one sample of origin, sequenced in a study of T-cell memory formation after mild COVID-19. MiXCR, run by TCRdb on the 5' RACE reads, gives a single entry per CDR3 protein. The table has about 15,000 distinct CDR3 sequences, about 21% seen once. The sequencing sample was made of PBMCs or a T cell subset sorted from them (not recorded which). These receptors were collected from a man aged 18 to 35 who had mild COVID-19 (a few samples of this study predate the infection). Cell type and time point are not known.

The CDR3 is CASRAGGDYGYTF. Here the CDR3 DNA reads TGTGCCAGCCGGGCAGGAGGGGACTATGGCTACACCTTC. The V gene is TRBV28, the J gene TRBJ1-2, with a tentative D call TRBD1 (5 bases). Germline CDR1 reads MDHEN; CDR2 reads SYDVKM. Trimming pared 8 bases from V and 3 bases from J, leaving 13 bases between. The CDR3 length is 13 residues.

The CDR3 sequence is CASSQAGIANTGELFF. DNA of the CDR3: TGTGCCAGCAGCCAAGCGGGTATCGCGAACACCGGGGAGCTGTTTTTT. This rearrangement joins TRBV9 to TRBJ2-2; maybe TRBD2 (6 bases). CDR1 is SGDLS and CDR2 is YYNGEE in the germline V gene. V shed 4 bases and J shed 0 bases, with 13 bases lying between them. CDR3 length equals 16 residues.

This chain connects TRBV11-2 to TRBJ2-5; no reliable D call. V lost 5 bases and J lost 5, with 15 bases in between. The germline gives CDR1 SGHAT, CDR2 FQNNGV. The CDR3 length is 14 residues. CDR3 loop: CASSPSGPWETQYF. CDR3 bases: TGTGCCAGCAGCCCGTCGGGTCCTTGGGAGACCCAGTACTTC.

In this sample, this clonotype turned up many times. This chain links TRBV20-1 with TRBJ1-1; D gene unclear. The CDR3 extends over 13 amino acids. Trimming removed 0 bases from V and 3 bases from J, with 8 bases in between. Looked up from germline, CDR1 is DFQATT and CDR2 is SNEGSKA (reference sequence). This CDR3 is CSARDDRYTEAFF. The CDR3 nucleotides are TGCAGTGCTAGAGATGACCGATACACTGAAGCTTTCTTT.

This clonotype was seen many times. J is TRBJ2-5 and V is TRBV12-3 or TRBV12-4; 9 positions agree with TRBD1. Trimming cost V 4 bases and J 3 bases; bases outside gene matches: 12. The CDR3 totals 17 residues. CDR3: CASSSGSGQGKEETQYF. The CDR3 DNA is TGTGCCAGCAGTTCTGGCTCGGGACAGGGAAAGGAAGAGACCCAGTACTTC.

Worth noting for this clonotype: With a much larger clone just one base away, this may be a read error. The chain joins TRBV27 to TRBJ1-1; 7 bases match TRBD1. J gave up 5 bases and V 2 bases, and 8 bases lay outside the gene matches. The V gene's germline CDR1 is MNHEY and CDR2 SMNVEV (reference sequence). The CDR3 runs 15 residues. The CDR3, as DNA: TGTGCCAGCAGTTTAACAGGGGACGATGGGACTGAAGCTTTCTTT. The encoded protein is CASSLTGDDGTEAFF.

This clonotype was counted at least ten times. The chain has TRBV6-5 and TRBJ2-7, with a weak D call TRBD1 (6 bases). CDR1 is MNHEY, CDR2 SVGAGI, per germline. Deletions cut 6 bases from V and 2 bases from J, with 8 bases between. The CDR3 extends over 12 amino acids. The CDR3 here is CASSQGPYEQYF. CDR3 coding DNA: TGTGCCAGCAGCCAGGGGCCCTACGAGCAGTACTTC.

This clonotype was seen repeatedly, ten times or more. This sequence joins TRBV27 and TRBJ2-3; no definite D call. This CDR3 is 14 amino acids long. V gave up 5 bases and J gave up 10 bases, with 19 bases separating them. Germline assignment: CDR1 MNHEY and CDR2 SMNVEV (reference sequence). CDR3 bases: TGTGCCAGCAGTCCCAGGATGGTCGGGTGGGCGCAGTATTTT. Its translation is CASSPRMVGWAQYF.

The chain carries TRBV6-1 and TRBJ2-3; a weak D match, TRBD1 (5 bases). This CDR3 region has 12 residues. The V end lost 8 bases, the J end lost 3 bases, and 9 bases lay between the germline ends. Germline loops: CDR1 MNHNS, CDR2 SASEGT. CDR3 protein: CASSGSTDTQYF. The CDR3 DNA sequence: TGTGCCAGCTCAGGGTCGACAGATACGCAGTATTTT.

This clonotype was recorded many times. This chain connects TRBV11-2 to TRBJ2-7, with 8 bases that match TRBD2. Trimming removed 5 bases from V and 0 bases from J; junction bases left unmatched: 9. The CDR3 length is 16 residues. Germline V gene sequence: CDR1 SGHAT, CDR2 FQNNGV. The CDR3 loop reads CASSELSGAPSYEQYF. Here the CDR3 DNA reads TGTGCCAGCAGCGAACTTAGCGGGGCCCCCTCCTACGAGCAGTACTTC.

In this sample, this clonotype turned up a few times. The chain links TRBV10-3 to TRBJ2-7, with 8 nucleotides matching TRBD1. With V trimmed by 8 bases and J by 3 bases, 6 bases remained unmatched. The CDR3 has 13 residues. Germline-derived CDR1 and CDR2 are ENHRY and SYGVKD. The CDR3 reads CAIQGAADYEQYF. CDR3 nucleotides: TGTGCCATCCAGGGGGCTGCTGACTACGAGCAGTACTTC.

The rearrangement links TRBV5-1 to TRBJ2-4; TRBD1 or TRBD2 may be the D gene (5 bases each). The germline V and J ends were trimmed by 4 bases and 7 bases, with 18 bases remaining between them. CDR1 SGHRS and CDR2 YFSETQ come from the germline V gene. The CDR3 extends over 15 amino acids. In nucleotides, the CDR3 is TGCGCCAGCAGCGAAGGACATATCAGGGAGAACATTCAGTACTTC. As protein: CASSEGHIRENIQYF.

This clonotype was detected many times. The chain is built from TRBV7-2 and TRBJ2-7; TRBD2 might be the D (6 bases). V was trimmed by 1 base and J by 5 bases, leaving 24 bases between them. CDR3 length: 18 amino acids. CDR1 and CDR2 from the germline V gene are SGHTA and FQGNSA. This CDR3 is CASSLGDRWLALAHEQYF. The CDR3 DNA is TGTGCCAGCAGCTTAGGGGATCGGTGGCTAGCGCTTGCTCACGAGCAGTACTTC.

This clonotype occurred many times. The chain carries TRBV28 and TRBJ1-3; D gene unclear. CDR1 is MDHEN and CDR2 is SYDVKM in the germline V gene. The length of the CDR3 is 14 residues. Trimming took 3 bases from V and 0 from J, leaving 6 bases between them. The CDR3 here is CASSFSFSGNTIYF. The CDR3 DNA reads TGTGCCAGCAGTTTTAGCTTCTCTGGAAACACCATATATTTT.

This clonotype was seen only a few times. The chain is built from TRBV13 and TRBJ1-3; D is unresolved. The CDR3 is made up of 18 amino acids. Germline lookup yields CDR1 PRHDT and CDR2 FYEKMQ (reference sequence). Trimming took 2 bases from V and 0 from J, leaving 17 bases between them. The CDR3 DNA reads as TGTGCCAGCAGCTTATTTCCGGTCGCGGGATTCTCTGGAAACACCATATATTTT. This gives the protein CASSLFPVAGFSGNTIYF. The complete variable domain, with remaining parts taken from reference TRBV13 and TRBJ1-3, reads AAGVIQSPRHLIKEKRETATLKCYPIPRHDTVYWYQQGPGQDPQFLISFYEKMQSDKGSIPDRFSAQQFSDYHSELNMSSLELGDSALYFCASSLFPVAGFSGNTIYFGEGSWLTVV.

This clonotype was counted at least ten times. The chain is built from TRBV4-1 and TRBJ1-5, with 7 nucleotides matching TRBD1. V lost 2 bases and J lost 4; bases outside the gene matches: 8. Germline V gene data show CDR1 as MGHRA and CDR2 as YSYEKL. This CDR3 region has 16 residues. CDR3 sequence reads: CASSQHTGTENQPQHF. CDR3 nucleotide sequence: TGCGCCAGCAGCCAACACACCGGGACAGAAAATCAGCCCCAGCATTTT.

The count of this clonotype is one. This chain's CDR3 is CAISETGADTQYF. The CDR3 DNA reads TGTGCCATCAGCGAGACGGGGGCAGATACGCAGTATTTT. The J gene is TRBJ2-3, the V gene TRBV10-3; tentatively, D is TRBD2 (6 bases). From germline, CDR1 is ENHRY and CDR2 SYGVKD. The CDR3 totals 13 residues. Trimming removed 6 bases from V and 4 bases from J, with 11 bases in between.

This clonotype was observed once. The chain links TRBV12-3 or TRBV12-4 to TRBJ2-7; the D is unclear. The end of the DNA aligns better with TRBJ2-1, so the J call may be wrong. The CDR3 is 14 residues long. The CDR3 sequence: CASRFQGTYNEQFF. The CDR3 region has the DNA TGTGCCAGCAGGTTCCAAGGGACCTACAATGAGCAGTTCTTC.

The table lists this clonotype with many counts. CDR3: CASSLVWEEGTYEQYF. The CDR3 region has the DNA TGCGCCAGCAGCTTGGTTTGGGAAGAGGGGACCTACGAGCAGTACTTC. V gene TRBV5-1 combines with J gene TRBJ2-7; the D gene could be TRBD1 or TRBD2 (5 bases each). Germline CDR1 SGHRS, CDR2 YFSETQ. V was trimmed by 0 bases and J by 2 bases, leaving 15 bases between them. The CDR3 is made up of 16 amino acids.

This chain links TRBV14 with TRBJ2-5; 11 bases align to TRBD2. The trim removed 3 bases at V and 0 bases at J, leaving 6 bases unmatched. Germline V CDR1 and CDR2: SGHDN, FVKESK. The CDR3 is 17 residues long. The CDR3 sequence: CASSHPSGGTNQETQYF. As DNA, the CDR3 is TGTGCCAGCAGCCATCCTAGCGGGGGGACCAACCAAGAGACCCAGTACTTC.

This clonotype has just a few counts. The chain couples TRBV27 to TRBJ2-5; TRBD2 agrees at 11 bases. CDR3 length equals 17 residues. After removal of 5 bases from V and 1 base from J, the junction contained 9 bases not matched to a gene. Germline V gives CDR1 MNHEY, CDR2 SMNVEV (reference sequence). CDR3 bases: TGTGCCAGCAGTCCATATCTAGCGGGGGGCCTCCAAGAGACCCAGTACTTC. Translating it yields CASSPYLAGGLQETQYF.

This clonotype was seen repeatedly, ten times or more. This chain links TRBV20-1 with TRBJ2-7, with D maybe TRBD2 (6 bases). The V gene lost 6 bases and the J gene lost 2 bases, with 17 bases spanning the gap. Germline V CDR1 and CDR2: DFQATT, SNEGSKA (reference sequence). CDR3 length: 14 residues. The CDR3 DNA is TGCAGTGCCCCCCCTGGCGGGAACCCCTACGAGCAGTACTTC. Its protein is CSAPPGGNPYEQYF.

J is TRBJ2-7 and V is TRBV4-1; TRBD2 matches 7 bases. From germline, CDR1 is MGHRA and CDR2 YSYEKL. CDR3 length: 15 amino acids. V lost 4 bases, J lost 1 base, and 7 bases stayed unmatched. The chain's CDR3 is CASSRSAGGSYEQYV. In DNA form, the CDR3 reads TGCGCCAGCAGCCGCTCGGCCGGGGGGTCCTACGAGCAGTACGTC.

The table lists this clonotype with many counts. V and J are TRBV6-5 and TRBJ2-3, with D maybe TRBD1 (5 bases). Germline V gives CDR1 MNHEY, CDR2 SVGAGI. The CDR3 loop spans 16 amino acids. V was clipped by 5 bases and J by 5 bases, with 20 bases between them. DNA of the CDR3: TGTGCCAGCAGTACCTGGGGCGCCTATCGGATAGATACGCAGTATTTT. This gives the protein CASSTWGAYRIDTQYF.

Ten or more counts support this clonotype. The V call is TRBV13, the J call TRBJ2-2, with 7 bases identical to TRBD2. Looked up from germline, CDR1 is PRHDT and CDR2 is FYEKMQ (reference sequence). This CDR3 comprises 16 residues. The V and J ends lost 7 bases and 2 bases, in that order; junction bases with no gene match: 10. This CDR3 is CASINLGGTNTGELFF. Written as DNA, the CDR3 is TGTGCCAGCATCAACCTGGGGGGGACTAACACCGGGGAGCTGTTTTTT. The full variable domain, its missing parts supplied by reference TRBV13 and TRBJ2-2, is AAGVIQSPRHLIKEKRETATLKCYPIPRHDTVYWYQQGPGQDPQFLISFYEKMQSDKGSIPDRFSAQQFSDYHSELNMSSLELGDSALYFCASINLGGTNTGELFFGEGSRLTVL.

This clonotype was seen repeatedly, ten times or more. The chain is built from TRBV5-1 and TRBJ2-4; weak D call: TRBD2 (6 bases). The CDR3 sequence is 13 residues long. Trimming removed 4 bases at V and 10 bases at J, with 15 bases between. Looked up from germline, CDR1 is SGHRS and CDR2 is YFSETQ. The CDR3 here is CASSLAGRSIQYF. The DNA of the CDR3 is TGCGCCAGCAGCCTCGCGGGACGCTCAATTCAGTACTTC.

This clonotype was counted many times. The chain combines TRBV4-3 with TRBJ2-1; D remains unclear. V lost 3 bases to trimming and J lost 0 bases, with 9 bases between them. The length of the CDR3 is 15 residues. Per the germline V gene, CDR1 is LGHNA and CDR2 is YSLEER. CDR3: CASSQLGGSYNEQFF. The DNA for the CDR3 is TGCGCCAGCAGCCAGTTAGGCGGCTCCTACAATGAGCAGTTCTTC.

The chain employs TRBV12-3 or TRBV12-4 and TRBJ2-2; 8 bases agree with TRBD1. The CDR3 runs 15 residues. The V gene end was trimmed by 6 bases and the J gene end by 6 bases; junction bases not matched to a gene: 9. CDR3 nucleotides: TGTGCCAGCAGGGAACACAGGGGGATGTCCGGGGAGCTGTTTTTT. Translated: CASREHRGMSGELFF.

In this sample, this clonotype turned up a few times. CDR3 region: CASSQGQNSPLHF. CDR3 bases: TGTGCCAGCAGCCAAGGGCAGAATTCACCCCTCCACTTT. The chain combines TRBV11-2 with TRBJ1-6; unclear D gene. Per the germline V gene, CDR1 is SGHAT and CDR2 is FQNNGV. The CDR3 consists of 13 residues. The V gene lost 5 bases and the J gene lost 7 bases, with 9 bases spanning the gap.

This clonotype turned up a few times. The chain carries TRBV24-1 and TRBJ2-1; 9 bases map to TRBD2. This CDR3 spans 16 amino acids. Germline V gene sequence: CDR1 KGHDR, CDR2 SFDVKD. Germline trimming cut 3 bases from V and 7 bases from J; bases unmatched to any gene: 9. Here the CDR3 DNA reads TGTGCCACCAGTGATCTTGCGGGGGGGCCCTCGAATGAGCAGTTCTTC. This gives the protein CATSDLAGGPSNEQFF.

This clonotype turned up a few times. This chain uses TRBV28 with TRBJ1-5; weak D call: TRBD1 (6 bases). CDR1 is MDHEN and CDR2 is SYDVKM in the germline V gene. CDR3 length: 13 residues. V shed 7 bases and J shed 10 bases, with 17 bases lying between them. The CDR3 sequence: CASNSRGFGPQHF. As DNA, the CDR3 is TGTGCCAGCAACTCTAGGGGGTTCGGACCCCAGCATTTT.